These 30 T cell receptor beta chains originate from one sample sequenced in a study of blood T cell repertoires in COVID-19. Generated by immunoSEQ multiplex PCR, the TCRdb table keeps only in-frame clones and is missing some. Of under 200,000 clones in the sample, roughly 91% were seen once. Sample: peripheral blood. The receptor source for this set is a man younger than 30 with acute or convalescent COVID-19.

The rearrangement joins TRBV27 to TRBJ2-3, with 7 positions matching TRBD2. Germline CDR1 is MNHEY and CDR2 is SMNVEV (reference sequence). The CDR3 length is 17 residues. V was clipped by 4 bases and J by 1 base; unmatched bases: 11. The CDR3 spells CASSSLRVAGGTDTQYF. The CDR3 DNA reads TGTGCCAGCAGTTCCCTGCGGGTAGCGGGTGGCACAGATACGCAGTATTTT.

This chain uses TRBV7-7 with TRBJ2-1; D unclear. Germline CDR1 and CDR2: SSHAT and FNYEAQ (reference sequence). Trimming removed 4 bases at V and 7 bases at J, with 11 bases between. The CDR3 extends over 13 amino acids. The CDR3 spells CASSSGHSNEQFF. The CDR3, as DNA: TGTGCCAGCAGCTCCGGTCATTCTAATGAGCAGTTCTTC.

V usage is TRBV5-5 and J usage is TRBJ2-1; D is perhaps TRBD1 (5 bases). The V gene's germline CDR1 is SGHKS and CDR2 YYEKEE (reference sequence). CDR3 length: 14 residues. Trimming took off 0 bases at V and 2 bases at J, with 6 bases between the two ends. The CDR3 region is CASSLVQAYNEQFF. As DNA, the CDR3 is TGTGCCAGCAGCTTGGTACAGGCCTACAATGAGCAGTTCTTC.

CDR3 loop: CASSEVQVVGTDTQYF. As DNA, the CDR3 is TGTGCCAGCAGCGAGGTACAGGTCGTGGGCACAGATACGCAGTATTTT. The chain joins TRBV7-2 to TRBJ2-3; possibly TRBD1 for D (5 bases). V shed 5 bases and J shed 1 base, with 16 bases lying between them. CDR1 is SGHTA and CDR2 is FQGNSA in the germline V gene. This CDR3 has 16 amino acids.

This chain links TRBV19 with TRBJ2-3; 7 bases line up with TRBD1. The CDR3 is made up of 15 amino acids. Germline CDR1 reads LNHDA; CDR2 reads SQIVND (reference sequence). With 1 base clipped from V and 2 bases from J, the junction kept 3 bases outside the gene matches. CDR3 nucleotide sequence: TGTGCCAGTAGTATAGCGGGACAGACCACAGATACGCAGTATTTT. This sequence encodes CASSIAGQTTDTQYF.

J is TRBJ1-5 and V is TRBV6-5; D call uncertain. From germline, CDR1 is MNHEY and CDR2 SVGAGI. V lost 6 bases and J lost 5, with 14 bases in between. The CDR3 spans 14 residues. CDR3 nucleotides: TGTGCCAGCAGGGCGGGCCCCGGCCATCAGCCCCAGCATTTT. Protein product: CASRAGPGHQPQHF.

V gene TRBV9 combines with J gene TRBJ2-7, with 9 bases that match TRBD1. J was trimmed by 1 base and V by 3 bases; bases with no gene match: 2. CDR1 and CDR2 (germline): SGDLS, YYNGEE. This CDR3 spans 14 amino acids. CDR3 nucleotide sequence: TGTGCCAGCAGCGGTGGACAGGGGTCCTACGAGCAGTACTTC. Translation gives CASSGGQGSYEQYF.

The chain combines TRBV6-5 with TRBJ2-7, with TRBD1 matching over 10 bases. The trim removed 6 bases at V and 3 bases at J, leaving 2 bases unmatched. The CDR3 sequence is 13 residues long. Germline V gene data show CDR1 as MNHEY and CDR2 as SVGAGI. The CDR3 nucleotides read TGTGCCAGCAGCCGGGACAGGGGCTACGAGCAGTACTTC. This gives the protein CASSRDRGYEQYF.

CDR3 residues: CASSRTGDVGYTF. The CDR3 DNA sequence: TGTGCCAGCAGCCGTACAGGGGACGTCGGCTACACCTTC. This chain connects TRBV7-9 to TRBJ1-2, with 7 positions matching TRBD1. CDR3 length equals 13 residues. Germline V gives CDR1 SEHNR, CDR2 FQNEAQ (reference sequence). Losses at the gene ends were 5 bases for V and 8 bases for J; bases not matched to a gene: 8. The full variable domain, its missing parts supplied by reference TRBV7-9 and TRBJ1-2, is DTGVSQNPRHKITKRGQNVTFRCDPISEHNRLYWYRQTLGQGPEFLTYFQNEAQLEKSRLLSDRFSAERPKGSFSTLEIQRTEQGDSAMYLCASSRTGDVGYTFGSGTRLTVV.

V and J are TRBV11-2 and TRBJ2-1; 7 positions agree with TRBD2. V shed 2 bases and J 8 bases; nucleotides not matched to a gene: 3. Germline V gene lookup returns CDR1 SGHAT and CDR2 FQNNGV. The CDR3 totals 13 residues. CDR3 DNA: TGTGCCAGCAGCTTACGGGAGGCGTATGAGCAGTTCTTC. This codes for CASSLREAYEQFF. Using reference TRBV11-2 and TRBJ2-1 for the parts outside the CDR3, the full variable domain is EAGVAQSPRYKIIEKRQSVAFWCNPISGHATLYWYQQILGQGPKLLIQFQNNGVVDDSQLPKDRFSAERLKGVDSTLKIQPAKLEDSAVYLCASSLREAYEQFFGPGTRLTVL.

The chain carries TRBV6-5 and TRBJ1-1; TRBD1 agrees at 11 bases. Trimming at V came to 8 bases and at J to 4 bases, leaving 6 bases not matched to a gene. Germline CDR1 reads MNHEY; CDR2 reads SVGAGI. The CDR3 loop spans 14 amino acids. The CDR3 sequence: CASAQDRGLTEAFF. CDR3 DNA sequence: TGTGCCAGCGCCCAGGACAGGGGGCTCACTGAAGCTTTCTTT.

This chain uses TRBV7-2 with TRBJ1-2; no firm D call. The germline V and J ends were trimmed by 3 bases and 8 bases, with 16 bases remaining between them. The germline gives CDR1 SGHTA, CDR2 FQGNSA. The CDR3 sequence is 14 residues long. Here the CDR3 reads CASSFAGFTGGYTF. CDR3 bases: TGTGCCAGCAGCTTCGCGGGGTTTACGGGGGGCTACACCTTC.

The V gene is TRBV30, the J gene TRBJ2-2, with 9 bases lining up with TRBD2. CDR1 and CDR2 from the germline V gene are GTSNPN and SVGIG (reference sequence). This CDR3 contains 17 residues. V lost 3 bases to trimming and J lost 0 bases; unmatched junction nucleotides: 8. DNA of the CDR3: TGTGCCTGGAGGGGTTTAGCGGGGGAGACGAACACCGGGGAGCTGTTTTTT. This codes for CAWRGLAGETNTGELFF.

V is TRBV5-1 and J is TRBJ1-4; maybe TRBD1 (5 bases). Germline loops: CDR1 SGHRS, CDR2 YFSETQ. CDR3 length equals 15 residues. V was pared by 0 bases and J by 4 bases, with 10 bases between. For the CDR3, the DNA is TGCGCCAGCAGCTTGGTTACAGGTCGTAATGAAAAACTGTTTTTT. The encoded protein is CASSLVTGRNEKLFF.

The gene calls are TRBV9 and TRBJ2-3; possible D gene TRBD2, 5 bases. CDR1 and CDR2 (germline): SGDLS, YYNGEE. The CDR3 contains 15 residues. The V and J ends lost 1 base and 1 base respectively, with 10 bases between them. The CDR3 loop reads CASSVPRGGTDTQYF. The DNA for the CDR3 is TGTGCCAGCAGCGTACCACGGGGAGGCACAGATACGCAGTATTTT.

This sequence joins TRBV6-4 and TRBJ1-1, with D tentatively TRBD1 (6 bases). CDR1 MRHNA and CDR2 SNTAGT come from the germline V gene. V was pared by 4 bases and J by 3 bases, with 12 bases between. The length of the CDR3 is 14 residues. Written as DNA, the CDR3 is TGTGCCAGCAGTGTTGGCAGGGGTGACACTGAAGCTTTCTTT. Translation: CASSVGRGDTEAFF.

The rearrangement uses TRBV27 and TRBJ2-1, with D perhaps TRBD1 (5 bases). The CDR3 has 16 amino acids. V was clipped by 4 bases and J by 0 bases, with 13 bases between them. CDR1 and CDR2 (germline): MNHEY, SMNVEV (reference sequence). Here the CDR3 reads CASSSPLQGSYNEQFF. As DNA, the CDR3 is TGTGCCAGCAGTTCCCCCCTCCAGGGCTCCTACAATGAGCAGTTCTTC.

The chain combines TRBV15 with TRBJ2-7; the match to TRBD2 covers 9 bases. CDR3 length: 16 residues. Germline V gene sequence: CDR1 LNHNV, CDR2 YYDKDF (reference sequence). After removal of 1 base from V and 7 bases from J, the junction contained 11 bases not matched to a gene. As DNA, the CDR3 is TGTGCCACCAGCAGAGGAGGGGGACTAGCCCCGTTGGAGCAGTACTTC. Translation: CATSRGGGLAPLEQYF.

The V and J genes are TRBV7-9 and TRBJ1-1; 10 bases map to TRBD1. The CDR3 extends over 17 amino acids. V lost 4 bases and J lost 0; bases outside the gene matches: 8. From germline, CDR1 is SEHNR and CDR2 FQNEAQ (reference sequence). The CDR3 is CASSSHGTGVMNTEAFF. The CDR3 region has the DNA TGTGCCAGCAGCTCACACGGGACAGGGGTCATGAACACTGAAGCTTTCTTT. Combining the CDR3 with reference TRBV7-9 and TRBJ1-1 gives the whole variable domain DTGVSQNPRHKITKRGQNVTFRCDPISEHNRLYWYRQTLGQGPEFLTYFQNEAQLEKSRLLSDRFSAERPKGSFSTLEIQRTEQGDSAMYLCASSSHGTGVMNTEAFFGQGTRLTVV.

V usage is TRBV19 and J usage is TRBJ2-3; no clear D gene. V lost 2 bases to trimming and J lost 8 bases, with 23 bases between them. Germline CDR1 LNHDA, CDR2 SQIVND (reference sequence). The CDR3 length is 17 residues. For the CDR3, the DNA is TGTGCCAGTAGTATACCCTCACCTATTCAAGGCCAGGTTACGCAGTATTTT. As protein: CASSIPSPIQGQVTQYF.

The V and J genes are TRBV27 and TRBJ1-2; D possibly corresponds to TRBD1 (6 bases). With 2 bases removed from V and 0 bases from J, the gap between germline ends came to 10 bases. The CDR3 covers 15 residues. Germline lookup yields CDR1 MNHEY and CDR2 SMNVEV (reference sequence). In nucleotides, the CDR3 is TGTGCCAGCAGTTTAGGGAGGGGGACTAACTATGGCTACACCTTC. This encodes CASSLGRGTNYGYTF.

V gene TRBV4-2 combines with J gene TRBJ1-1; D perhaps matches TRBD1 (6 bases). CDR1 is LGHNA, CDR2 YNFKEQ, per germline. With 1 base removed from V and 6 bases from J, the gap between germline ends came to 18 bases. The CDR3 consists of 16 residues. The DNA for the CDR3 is TGTGCCAGCAGCCAAGCCGGACAGCCCCCGGATCCTGAAGCTTTCTTT. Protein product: CASSQAGQPPDPEAFF.

In DNA form, the CDR3 reads TGCAGCCTACAAACGGGTGCGAGGAACGAGCAGTACTTC. Its translation: CSLQTGARNEQYF. The chain is built from TRBV29-1 and TRBJ2-7; D call uncertain. The CDR3 spans 13 residues. Germline V gene lookup returns CDR1 SQVTM and CDR2 ANQGSEA. The ends were cut back, 8 bases at V and 5 bases at J, with 19 bases in the middle.

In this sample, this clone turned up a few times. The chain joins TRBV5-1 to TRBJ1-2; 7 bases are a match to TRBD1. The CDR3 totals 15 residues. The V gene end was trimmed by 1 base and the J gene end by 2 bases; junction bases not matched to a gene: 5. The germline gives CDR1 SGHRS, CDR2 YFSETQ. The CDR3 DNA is TGCGCCAGCAGCTTGATCCAGGGGGTAAACTATGGCTACACCTTC. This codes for CASSLIQGVNYGYTF.

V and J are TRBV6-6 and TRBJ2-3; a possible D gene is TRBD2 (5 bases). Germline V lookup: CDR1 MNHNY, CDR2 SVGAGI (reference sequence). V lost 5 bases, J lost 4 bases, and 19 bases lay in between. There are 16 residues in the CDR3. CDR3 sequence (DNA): TGTGCCAGCAGTCCCCCGACGGGATTAGCGCCAGATACGCAGTATTTT. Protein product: CASSPPTGLAPDTQYF.

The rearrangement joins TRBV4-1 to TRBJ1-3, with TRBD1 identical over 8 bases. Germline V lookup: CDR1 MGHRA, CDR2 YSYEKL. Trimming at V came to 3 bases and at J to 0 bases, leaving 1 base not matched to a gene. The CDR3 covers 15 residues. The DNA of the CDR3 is TGCGCCAGCAGCCAGGGGACAGGCTCTGGAAACACCATATATTTT. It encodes CASSQGTGSGNTIYF.

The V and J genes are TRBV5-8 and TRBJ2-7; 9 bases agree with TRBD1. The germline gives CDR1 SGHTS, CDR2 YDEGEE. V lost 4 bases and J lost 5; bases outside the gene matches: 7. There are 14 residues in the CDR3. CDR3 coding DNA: TGTGCCAGCAGCGGAGGGGGGACAGGGAACGAGCAGTACTTC. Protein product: CASSGGGTGNEQYF.

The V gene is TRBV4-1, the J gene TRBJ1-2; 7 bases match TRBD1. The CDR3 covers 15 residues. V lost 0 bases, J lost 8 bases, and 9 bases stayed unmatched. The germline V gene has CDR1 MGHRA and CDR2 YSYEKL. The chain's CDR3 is CASSQDHSGGLGYTF. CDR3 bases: TGCGCCAGCAGCCAAGATCATTCAGGGGGGTTGGGCTACACCTTC.

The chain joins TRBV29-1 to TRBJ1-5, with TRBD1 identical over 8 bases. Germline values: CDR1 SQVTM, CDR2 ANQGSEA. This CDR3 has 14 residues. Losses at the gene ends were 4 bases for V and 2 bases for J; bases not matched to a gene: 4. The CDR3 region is CSVVQGEGNQPQHF. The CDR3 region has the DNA TGCAGCGTTGTACAGGGGGAAGGCAATCAGCCCCAGCATTTT.

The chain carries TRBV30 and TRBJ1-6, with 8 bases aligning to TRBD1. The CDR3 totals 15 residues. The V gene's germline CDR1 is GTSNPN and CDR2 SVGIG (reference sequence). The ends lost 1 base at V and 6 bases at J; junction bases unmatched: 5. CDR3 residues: CAWSAPDRVNSPLHF. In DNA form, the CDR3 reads TGTGCCTGGAGTGCCCCGGACAGGGTTAATTCACCCCTCCACTTT.